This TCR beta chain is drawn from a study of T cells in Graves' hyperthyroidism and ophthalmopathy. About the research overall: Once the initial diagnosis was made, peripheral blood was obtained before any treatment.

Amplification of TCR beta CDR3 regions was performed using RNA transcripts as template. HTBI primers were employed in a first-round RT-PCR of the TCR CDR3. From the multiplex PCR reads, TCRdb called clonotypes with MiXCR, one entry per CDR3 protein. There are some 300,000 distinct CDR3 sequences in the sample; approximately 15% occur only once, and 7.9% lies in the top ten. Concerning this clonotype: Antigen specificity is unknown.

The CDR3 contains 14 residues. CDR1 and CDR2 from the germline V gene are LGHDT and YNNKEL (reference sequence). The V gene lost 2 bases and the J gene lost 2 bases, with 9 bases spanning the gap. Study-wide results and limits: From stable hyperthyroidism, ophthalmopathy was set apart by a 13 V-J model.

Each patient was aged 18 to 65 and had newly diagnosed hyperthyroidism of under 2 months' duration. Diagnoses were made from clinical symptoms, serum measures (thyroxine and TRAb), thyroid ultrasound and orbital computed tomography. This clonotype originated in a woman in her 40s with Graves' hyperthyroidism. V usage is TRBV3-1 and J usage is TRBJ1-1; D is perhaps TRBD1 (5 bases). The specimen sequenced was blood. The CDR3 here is CASSQLQGNTEAFF. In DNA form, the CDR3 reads TGTGCCAGCAGCCAACTTCAGGGAAACACTGAAGCTTTCTTT.